A selection of T cell receptor beta chains follows, all from one sample in a study of CD8+CD57+ T cells in acquired aplastic anemia. TCRdb ran MiXCR on the reads and lists one entry per CDR3 protein. The sample shows about 180,000 distinct CDR3 sequences, roughly half of them seen only once. Source material: sorted CD4+, CD8+, or CD8+CD57+ T cells (not recorded which) from PBMCs. These receptors came from a human donor in good health. CDR3s include the opening cysteine and the closing phenylalanine or tryptophan. Part of the rows lack a size; the others show once, few, many or a class for expanded clones.

CDR3 protein: CASGHPGGNEQFF
J gene: TRBJ2-1
clone size: NA
V gene: TRBV7-2

CDR3 protein: CSAMDRGEFEAFF
J gene: TRBJ1-1
clone size: many
V gene: TRBV20-1

CDR3 protein: CASSPEGGGGGYTF
J gene: TRBJ1-2
clone size: NA
V gene: TRBV2

CDR3 protein: CASSVGGGPSTDTQYF
J gene: TRBJ2-3
clone size: many
V gene: TRBV9

CDR3 protein: CASSKTGSNQPQHF
J gene: TRBJ1-5
clone size: NA
V gene: TRBV7-9

CDR3 protein: CASRGGYGLDSYEQYF
J gene: TRBJ2-7
clone size: few
V gene: TRBV6-1

CDR3 protein: CASSTTGVGNTEAFF
J gene: TRBJ1-1
clone size: NA
V gene: TRBV19

CDR3 protein: CATSGDVQNQPQHF
J gene: TRBJ1-5
clone size: NA
V gene: TRBV15

CDR3 protein: CARAPRGRGEAFF
J gene: TRBJ1-1
clone size: NA
V gene: TRBV2

CDR3 protein: CASSLDRGYTEAFF
J gene: TRBJ1-1
clone size: NA
V gene: TRBV7-7

CDR3 protein: CSAWTVEAFF
J gene: TRBJ1-1
clone size: NA
V gene: TRBV20-1

CDR3 protein: CASSLGSGQAYEQYF
J gene: TRBJ2-7
clone size: many
V gene: TRBV5-6

CDR3 protein: CASSLPGHF
J gene: TRBJ2-3
clone size: NA
V gene: TRBV7-9

CDR3 protein: CAISEGAVEAFF
J gene: TRBJ1-1
clone size: NA
V gene: TRBV10-3

CDR3 protein: CASSIRGQLNTEAFF
J gene: TRBJ1-1
clone size: few
V gene: TRBV19

CDR3 protein: CASSEGADSYGYTF
J gene: TRBJ1-2
clone size: NA
V gene: TRBV2

CDR3 protein: CASSLAHLGTGELFF
J gene: TRBJ2-2
clone size: NA
V gene: TRBV5-8

CDR3 protein: CASSSKQGNYGYTF
J gene: TRBJ1-2
clone size: NA
V gene: TRBV2

CDR3 protein: CAIGGTGDSPLHF
J gene: TRBJ1-6
clone size: few
V gene: TRBV10-3

CDR3 protein: CASSPSKYEQYF
J gene: TRBJ2-7
clone size: NA
V gene: TRBV7-2

CDR3 protein: CASSTGGNSYEQYF
J gene: TRBJ2-7
clone size: NA
V gene: TRBV19

CDR3 protein: CASSEVGHTYGYIF
J gene: TRBJ1-2
clone size: few
V gene: TRBV10-3

CDR3 protein: CASSGLAGGNEQYF
J gene: TRBJ2-7
clone size: many
V gene: TRBV5-1

CDR3 protein: CASSLMTGGSNQPQHF
J gene: TRBJ1-5
clone size: NA
V gene: TRBV28

CDR3 protein: CATQGGTRTEAFF
J gene: TRBJ1-1
clone size: many
V gene: TRBV12-3/TRBV12-4

CDR3 protein: CASSPTGQTFLSFSGANVLTF
J gene: TRBJ2-6
clone size: many
V gene: TRBV19

CDR3 protein: CSVERDQNTEAFF
J gene: TRBJ1-1
clone size: once
V gene: TRBV29-1

CDR3 protein: CASTRKGRSTQYF
J gene: TRBJ2-3
clone size: NA
V gene: TRBV7-8

CDR3 protein: CAIMAGGGNEQFF
J gene: TRBJ2-1
clone size: NA
V gene: TRBV10-3

CDR3 protein: CSVKEDREAFF
J gene: TRBJ1-1
clone size: NA
V gene: TRBV29-1

CDR3 protein: CAWSVPRGPQYF
J gene: TRBJ2-7
clone size: few
V gene: TRBV30

CDR3 protein: CASSESAGIGELFF
J gene: TRBJ2-2
clone size: few
V gene: TRBV10-2

CDR3 protein: CASSQVAFSSYNEQFF
J gene: TRBJ2-1
clone size: NA
V gene: TRBV14

CDR3 protein: CASSLSPGPSQPQHF
J gene: TRBJ1-5
clone size: many
V gene: TRBV12-3/TRBV12-4

CDR3 protein: CSVLTGFGYEQYF
J gene: TRBJ2-7
clone size: few
V gene: TRBV29-1

CDR3 protein: CASSGDRGAANEQFF
J gene: TRBJ2-1
clone size: many
V gene: TRBV6-1

CDR3 protein: CASSAPNTDTQYF
J gene: TRBJ2-3
clone size: NA
V gene: TRBV7-6